These 24 T cell receptor beta chains were all obtained from the same sample, sequenced in a study of OX40 agonist ivuxolimab in advanced cancers. Here immunoSEQ multiplex PCR was the method, and the copy in TCRdb shows in-frame clones only, minus some. The table lists under 95,000 clones, around nine tenths of them singletons. Material: CD4+ or CD8+ T cells sorted from blood, obtained in a trial of the OX40 agonist ivuxolimab. Source of these receptors: an adult with an advanced solid tumor such as melanoma, head and neck, liver or kidney cancer.

This chain joins TRBV6-6 and TRBJ1-6; no definite D call. The germline gives CDR1 MNHNY, CDR2 SVGAGI (reference sequence). V shed 8 bases and J shed 7 bases, with 12 bases lying between them. CDR3 length equals 13 residues. Here the CDR3 DNA reads TGTGCCAGCCGTGGGGTACGGAATTCACCCCTCCACTTT. It is translated as CASRGVRNSPLHF.

V usage is TRBV27 and J usage is TRBJ2-5, with D perhaps matching TRBD1 (6 bases). V dropped 4 bases and J dropped 0 bases, with 15 bases sitting between them. CDR1 and CDR2 (germline): MNHEY, SMNVEV (reference sequence). CDR3 length: 16 amino acids. CDR3 loop: CASSSRTSGDQETQYF. The CDR3 DNA sequence: TGTGCCAGCAGTTCCCGAACATCAGGGGACCAAGAGACCCAGTACTTC.

This sequence joins TRBV27 and TRBJ2-2, with D hard to call. V was cut by 7 bases and J by 0 bases, with 6 bases left in between. The CDR3 runs 13 residues. Germline V gene lookup returns CDR1 MNHEY and CDR2 SMNVEV (reference sequence). The CDR3 coding sequence is TGTGCCAGCACATTTACGAACACCGGGGAGCTGTTTTTT. This sequence encodes CASTFTNTGELFF.

Comment on this clone: A junction boundary mismatches the germline segment, possibly from a read error. The identical CDR3 is also encoded by other nucleotide sequences in the sample. V usage is TRBV6-6 and J usage is TRBJ1-1; no clear D gene. CDR3 length equals 12 residues. CDR1 MNHNY and CDR2 SVGAGI come from the germline V gene (reference sequence). This CDR3 is CASNGGNTEAFF. In nucleotides, the CDR3 is TGCGCCAGCAACGGTGGGAACACTGAAGCTTTCTTT.

The rearrangement joins TRBV15 to TRBJ2-7, with D perhaps given as TRBD1 or TRBD2 (6 bases each). The germline gives CDR1 LNHNV, CDR2 YYDKDF (reference sequence). The CDR3 extends over 14 amino acids. Deletions cut 1 base from V and 12 bases from J, with 19 bases between. The CDR3 DNA follows: TGTGCCACCAGCAGAGGGGGGGCAGATTACGAGTTGTACTTC. This codes for CATSRGGADYELYF. Supplemented by reference TRBV15 and TRBJ2-7, the full variable domain reads DAMVIQNPRYQVTQFGKPVTLSCSQTLNHNVMYWYQQKSSQAPKLLFHYYDKDFNNEADTPDNFQSRRPNTSFCFLDIRSPGLGDTAMYLCATSRGGADYELYFGPGTRLTVT.

V usage is TRBV6-1 and J usage is TRBJ1-1, with D hard to call. The CDR3 loop spans 15 amino acids. V was trimmed by 6 bases and J by 0 bases, leaving 14 bases between them. Germline V gene sequence: CDR1 MNHNS, CDR2 SASEGT. The DNA of the CDR3 is TGTGCCAGCAGCAAATATTCTCAGGTGAACACTGAAGCTTTCTTT. It yields the protein CASSKYSQVNTEAFF.

The genes are TRBV6-1 and TRBJ1-1; D remains unclear. From germline, CDR1 is MNHNS and CDR2 SASEGT. V lost 7 bases and J lost 2, with 8 bases in between. The CDR3 covers 12 residues. CDR3 amino acids: CASIKPNTEAFF. CDR3 in DNA: TGTGCCAGCATTAAGCCAAACACTGAAGCTTTCTTT.

V and J are TRBV5-1 and TRBJ2-3; TRBD1 is a possible D gene (5 bases). V gave up 0 bases and J gave up 0 bases, with 8 bases separating them. CDR3 length: 15 amino acids. The germline V gene encodes CDR1 SGHRS and CDR2 YFSETQ. CDR3 DNA sequence: TGCGCCAGCAGCTTGGGGGGCAGTAGCACAGATACGCAGTATTTT. It is translated as CASSLGGSSTDTQYF. Using reference TRBV5-1 and TRBJ2-3 for the parts outside the CDR3, the full variable domain is KAGVTQTPRYLIKTRGQQVTLSCSPISGHRSVSWYQQTPGQGLQFLFEYFSETQRNKGNFPGRFSGRQFSNSRSEMNVSTLELGDSALYLCASSLGGSSTDTQYFGPGTRLTVL.

This clone occurred once. This chain joins TRBV28 and TRBJ2-2, with D unresolved. Germline V gives CDR1 MDHEN, CDR2 SYDVKM. The CDR3 contains 17 residues. V was pared by 6 bases and J by 2 bases, with 19 bases between. Here the CDR3 reads CASSLTDSPSNTGELFF. CDR3 in DNA: TGTGCCAGCAGCCTTACTGATTCTCCCTCAAACACCGGGGAGCTGTTTTTT.

V is TRBV4-1 and J is TRBJ1-1; D not resolved. Between the trimmed V and J ends, which lost 4 bases and 9 bases, there was a span of 18 bases. This CDR3 has 14 amino acids. Germline V gene data show CDR1 as MGHRA and CDR2 as YSYEKL. CDR3 in DNA: TGCGCCAGCAGCCCCCTCCCGGGGAGGGCTCAAGCTTTCTTT. It yields the protein CASSPLPGRAQAFF.

The V call is TRBV11-3, the J call TRBJ2-5, with TRBD2 matching over 9 bases. Germline CDR1 and CDR2: SGHNT and YENEEA. V was clipped by 3 bases and J by 5 bases; unmatched bases: 1. This CDR3 is built from 13 residues. The CDR3 loop is CASSFSGGETQYF. The CDR3 DNA reads as TGTGCCAGCAGCTTCAGCGGGGGGGAGACCCAGTACTTC.

This chain uses TRBV19 with TRBJ1-5; possible D gene TRBD1, 5 bases. The CDR3 loop spans 13 amino acids. Germline V lookup: CDR1 LNHDA, CDR2 SQIVND (reference sequence). With 6 bases removed from V and 7 bases from J, the gap between germline ends came to 13 bases. The CDR3 nucleotides are TGTGCCAGTAGACCGGGACGGGGCCAGCCCCAGCATTTT. Protein product: CASRPGRGQPQHF.

The chain joins TRBV18 to TRBJ2-7; unclear D gene. Between the trimmed V and J ends, which lost 6 bases and 3 bases, there was a span of 9 bases. The length of the CDR3 is 12 residues. The V gene's germline CDR1 is KGHSH and CDR2 LQKENI. This chain's CDR3 is CASSESGYEQYF. As DNA, the CDR3 is TGTGCCAGCTCCGAATCGGGCTACGAGCAGTACTTC.

This clone was seen more than once but under ten times. The V and J genes are TRBV19 and TRBJ2-7, with a possible D match to TRBD2 (5 bases). The germline V and J ends were trimmed by 11 bases and 5 bases, with 13 bases remaining between them. CDR3 size: 11 residues. Germline CDR1 is LNHDA and CDR2 is SQIVND (reference sequence). The CDR3 DNA follows: TGTGCCTCCACCGGAGGCCACGAGCAGTACTTC. Translation gives CASTGGHEQYF.

The gene calls are TRBV7-9 and TRBJ1-1, with D uncertain. Deletions cut 1 base from V and 0 bases from J, with 15 bases between. Germline lookup yields CDR1 SEHNR and CDR2 FQNEAQ (reference sequence). The CDR3 length is 17 residues. The CDR3 DNA reads TGTGCCAGCAGCTTAGGATCTTTTTGGAGCCTGAACACTGAAGCTTTCTTT. Amino acid sequence: CASSLGSFWSLNTEAFF.

This clone was seen only once. V gene TRBV19 combines with J gene TRBJ2-1, with TRBD2 identical over 9 bases. With 3 bases clipped from V and 4 bases from J, the junction kept 4 bases outside the gene matches. Germline V gene lookup returns CDR1 LNHDA and CDR2 SQIVND (reference sequence). The CDR3 has 15 residues. The CDR3 sequence: CASSMLAGTYNEQFF. CDR3 bases: TGTGCCAGTAGTATGCTAGCGGGGACTTACAATGAGCAGTTCTTC. The whole variable domain, filled in from reference TRBV19 and TRBJ2-1, reads DGGITQSPKYLFRKEGQNVTLSCEQNLNHDAMYWYRQDPGQGLRLIYYSQIVNDFQKGDIAEGYSVSREKKESFPLTVTSAQKNPTAFYLCASSMLAGTYNEQFFGPGTRLTVL.

This sequence joins TRBV19 and TRBJ2-3; 7 nucleotides agree with TRBD2. The CDR3 spans 15 residues. V was pared by 3 bases and J by 4 bases, with 7 bases of the junction left unmatched. CDR1 and CDR2 (germline): LNHDA, SQIVND (reference sequence). The CDR3 spells CASSIIGGSSDTQYF. The DNA for the CDR3 is TGTGCCAGTAGTATCATCGGCGGGAGCTCAGATACGCAGTATTTT. The whole variable domain, filled in from reference TRBV19 and TRBJ2-3, reads DGGITQSPKYLFRKEGQNVTLSCEQNLNHDAMYWYRQDPGQGLRLIYYSQIVNDFQKGDIAEGYSVSREKKESFPLTVTSAQKNPTAFYLCASSIIGGSSDTQYFGPGTRLTVL.

The chain uses TRBV15 and TRBJ1-2, with TRBD1 identical over 11 bases. There are 15 residues in the CDR3. CDR1 is LNHNV and CDR2 is YYDKDF in the germline V gene (reference sequence). The V gene end was trimmed by 3 bases and the J gene end by 5 bases; junction bases not matched to a gene: 5. CDR3 bases: TGTGCCACCAGCAGGGCCGGGACAGGGGGGTATGGCTACACCTTC. Encoded protein: CATSRAGTGGYGYTF.

This clone was recorded a few times. V and J are TRBV7-9 and TRBJ1-2, with D perhaps TRBD1 (5 bases). This CDR3 is 15 amino acids long. V was pared by 5 bases and J by 1 base, with 14 bases between. CDR1 is SEHNR, CDR2 FQNEAQ, per germline (reference sequence). The CDR3 protein is CASSPYDSDNYGYTF. In DNA form, the CDR3 reads TGTGCCAGCAGCCCGTATGACAGTGATAACTATGGCTACACCTTC.

The chain combines TRBV28 with TRBJ1-2; D remains ambiguous. This CDR3 has 12 amino acids. From germline, CDR1 is MDHEN and CDR2 SYDVKM. V was pared by 3 bases and J by 6 bases, with 8 bases between. The CDR3 sequence: CASSFRRHGYTF. The DNA for the CDR3 is TGTGCCAGCAGTTTTCGTAGACATGGCTACACCTTC.

The chain carries TRBV6-6 and TRBJ1-2, with D tentatively TRBD1 (5 bases). V lost 2 bases and J lost 5, with 15 bases in between. Germline values: CDR1 MNHNY, CDR2 SVGAGI (reference sequence). The CDR3 runs to 15 residues. The CDR3 reads CASSYIGTGVYGYTF. The CDR3 bases are TGTGCCAGCAGTTACATTGGGACGGGGGTTTATGGCTACACCTTC.

The V and J genes are TRBV5-1 and TRBJ2-4, with 10 bases fitting TRBD2. CDR1 is SGHRS, CDR2 YFSETQ, per germline. Unmatched junction bases numbered 2, after V lost 3 bases and J lost 5 bases. The CDR3 runs to 14 residues. CDR3 nucleotides: TGCGCCAGCAGCTCGCTAGCGGGAGAAAACATTCAGTACTTC. This encodes CASSSLAGENIQYF.

The CDR3 DNA reads as TGTGCCAGCAGCTTCCTGGATCGATACAATGAGCAGTTCTTC. Its protein product is CASSFLDRYNEQFF. The chain combines TRBV13 with TRBJ2-1; no clear D. V shed 3 bases and J shed 4 bases, with 10 bases lying between them. There are 14 residues in the CDR3. CDR1 is PRHDT, CDR2 FYEKMQ, per germline (reference sequence).

V is TRBV28 and J is TRBJ2-5, with 7 bases that match TRBD1. V lost 5 bases, J lost 9 bases, and 15 bases stayed unmatched. The CDR3 extends over 15 amino acids. Per germline, CDR1 MDHEN and CDR2 SYDVKM. CDR3 residues: CASSPLGDSAVSQYF. The DNA of the CDR3 is TGTGCCAGCAGTCCTCTCGGGGACAGCGCCGTCTCCCAGTACTTC.